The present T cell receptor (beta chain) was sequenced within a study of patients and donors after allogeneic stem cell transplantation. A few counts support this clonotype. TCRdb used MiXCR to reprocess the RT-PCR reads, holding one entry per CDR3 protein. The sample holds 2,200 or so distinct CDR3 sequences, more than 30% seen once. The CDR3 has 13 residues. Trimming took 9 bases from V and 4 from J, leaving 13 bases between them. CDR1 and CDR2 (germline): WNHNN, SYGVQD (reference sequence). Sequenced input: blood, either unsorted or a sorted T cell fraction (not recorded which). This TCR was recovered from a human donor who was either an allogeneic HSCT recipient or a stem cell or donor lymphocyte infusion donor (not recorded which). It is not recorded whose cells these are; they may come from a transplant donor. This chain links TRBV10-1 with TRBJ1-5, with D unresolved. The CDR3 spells CASPLGGNQPQHF. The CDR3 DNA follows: TGCGCCAGTCCTTTGGGTGGGAATCAGCCCCAGCATTTT.